This TCR beta chain appears in the sequencing data of a study of OX40 agonist ivuxolimab in advanced cancers. Trimming at V came to 4 bases and at J to 12 bases, leaving 7 bases not matched to a gene. CDR3 length: 12 amino acids. Germline loops: CDR1 SGHNT, CDR2 YYREEE (reference sequence). The protocol was immunoSEQ multiplex PCR, while the TCRdb copy is restricted to in-frame clones and leaves out a portion. The sample records around 56,000 clones, roughly 83% being singletons. The TCR was taken from an adult with an advanced solid tumor such as melanoma, head and neck, liver or kidney cancer. V is TRBV5-4 and J is TRBJ1-1; TRBD1 aligns across 9 bases. Specimen: CD4+ or CD8+ T cells sorted from blood, collected in a trial of the OX40 agonist ivuxolimab. The CDR3 sequence is CASSRTGEMSFF. DNA for the CDR3: TGTGCCAGCAGCAGGACAGGGGAGATGTCTTTCTTT. Looking up the rest from reference TRBV5-4 and TRBJ1-1 gives the full variable domain: ETGVTQSPTHLIKTRGQQVTLRCSSQSGHNTVSWYQQALGQGPQFIFQYYREEENGRGNFPPRFSGLQFPNYSSELNVNALELDDSALYLCASSRTGEMSFFGQGTRLTVV.